This T cell receptor (beta chain) was identified in a study of T-cell reconstitution after alpha-beta-depleted transplantation in children. Overall study results and limits: It was surviving recipient T cells and thymic progenitors that gave some patients high TCRbeta diversity at day 60.

Preparation of the TCRbeta library used unique molecular identifiers. TCRdb recomputed calls from the PCR reads with MiXCR, one row per CDR3 protein. The sample holds roughly 490,000 distinct CDR3 sequences, over 9.5% seen once. This clonotype has ten or more counts. The antigen is unknown. The length of the CDR3 is 13 residues. Trimming stripped 0 bases from V and 5 bases from J, with 8 bases between. Germline values: CDR1 SGHDT, CDR2 YYEEEE. The TCR sequence derives from a female patient aged 2-9 years who had a stem cell transplant for aplastic anemia, so the T cells may come from the graft donor. The chain is built from TRBV5-6 and TRBJ1-1; D unclear. The sample in question was PBMCs, mostly from graft donor cells, obtained 180 days after TCRalphabeta/CD19-depleted stem cell transplant. The CDR3 DNA reads TGTGCCAGCAGCTTGGTGGGGTATACTGAAGCTTTCTTT. It is translated as CASSLVGYTEAFF.